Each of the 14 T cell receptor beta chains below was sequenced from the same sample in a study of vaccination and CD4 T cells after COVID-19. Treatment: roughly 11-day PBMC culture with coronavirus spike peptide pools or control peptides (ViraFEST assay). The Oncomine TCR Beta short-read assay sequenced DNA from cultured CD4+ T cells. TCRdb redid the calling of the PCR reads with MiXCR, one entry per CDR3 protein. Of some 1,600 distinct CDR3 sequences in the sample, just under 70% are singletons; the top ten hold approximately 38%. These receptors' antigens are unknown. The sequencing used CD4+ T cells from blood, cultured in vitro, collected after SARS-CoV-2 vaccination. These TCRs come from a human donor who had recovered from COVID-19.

The CDR3 DNA follows: TGTGCCAGCAGTGACAATACAGGGGCGAACACTGAAGCTTTCTTT. As protein: CASSDNTGANTEAFF. The chain couples TRBV6-1 to TRBJ1-1; 7 bases agree with TRBD1. V lost 3 bases, J lost 1 base, and 5 bases stayed unmatched. Germline V gives CDR1 MNHNS, CDR2 SASEGT. CDR3 length equals 15 residues.

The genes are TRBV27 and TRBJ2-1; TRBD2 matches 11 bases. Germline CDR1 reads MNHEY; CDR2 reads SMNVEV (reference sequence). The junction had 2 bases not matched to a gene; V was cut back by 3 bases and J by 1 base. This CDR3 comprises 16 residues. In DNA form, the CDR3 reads TGTGCCAGCAGTTTTGGACTAGCGGGTTCCTACAATGAGCAGTTCTTC. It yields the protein CASSFGLAGSYNEQFF.

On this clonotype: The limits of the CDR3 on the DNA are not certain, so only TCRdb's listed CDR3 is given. The CDR3 is CAWRLERSSYEQYFGPGTDTQYF. The gene calls are TRBV30 and TRBJ2-3; the listed D gene, TRBD2, was not tested against the DNA. The V gene's germline CDR1 is GTSNPN and CDR2 SVGIG (reference sequence). The CDR3 sequence runs 23 residues, both termini included.

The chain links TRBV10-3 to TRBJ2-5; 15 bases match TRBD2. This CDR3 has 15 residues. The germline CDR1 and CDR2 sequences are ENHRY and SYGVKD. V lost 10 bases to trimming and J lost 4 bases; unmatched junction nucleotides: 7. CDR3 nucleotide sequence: TGTGCCACCCGGACTAGCGGGAGGGCAGGAGAGACCCAGTACTTC. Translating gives CATRTSGRAGETQYF.

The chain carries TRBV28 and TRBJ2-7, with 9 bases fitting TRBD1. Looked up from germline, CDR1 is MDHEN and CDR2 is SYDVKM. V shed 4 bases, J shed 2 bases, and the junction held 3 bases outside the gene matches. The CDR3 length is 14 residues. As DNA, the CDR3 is TGTGCCAGCAGTTCCGGGACAGGGCCCTACGAGCAGTACTTC. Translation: CASSSGTGPYEQYF.

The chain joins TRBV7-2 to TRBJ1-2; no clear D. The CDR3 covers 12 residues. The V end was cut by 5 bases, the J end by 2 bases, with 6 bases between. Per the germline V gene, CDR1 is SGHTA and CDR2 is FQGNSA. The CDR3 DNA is TGTGCCAGCAGCCCAGGCAACTATGGCTACACCTTC. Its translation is CASSPGNYGYTF.

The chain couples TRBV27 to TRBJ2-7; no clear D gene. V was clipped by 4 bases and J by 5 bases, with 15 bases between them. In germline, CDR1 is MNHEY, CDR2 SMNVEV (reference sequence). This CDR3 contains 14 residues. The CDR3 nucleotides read TGTGCCAGCAGTTCCCCTAGGAGTCGGCACGAGCAGTACTTC. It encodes CASSSPRSRHEQYF.

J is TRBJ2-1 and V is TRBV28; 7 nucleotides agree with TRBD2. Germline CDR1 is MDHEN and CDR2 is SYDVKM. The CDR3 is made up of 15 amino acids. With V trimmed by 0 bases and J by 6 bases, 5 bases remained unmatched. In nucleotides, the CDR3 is TGTGCCAGCAGTTTATGGGGGAGGGCCCTCAATGAGCAGTTCTTC. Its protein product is CASSLWGRALNEQFF.

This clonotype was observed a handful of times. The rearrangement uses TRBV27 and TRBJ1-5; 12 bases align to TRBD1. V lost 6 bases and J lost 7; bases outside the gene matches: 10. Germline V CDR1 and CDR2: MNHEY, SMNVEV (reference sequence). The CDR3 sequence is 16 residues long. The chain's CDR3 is CASRAGTGGHQQPQHF. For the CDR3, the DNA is TGTGCCAGCAGGGCGGGGACAGGGGGCCATCAACAGCCCCAGCATTTT.

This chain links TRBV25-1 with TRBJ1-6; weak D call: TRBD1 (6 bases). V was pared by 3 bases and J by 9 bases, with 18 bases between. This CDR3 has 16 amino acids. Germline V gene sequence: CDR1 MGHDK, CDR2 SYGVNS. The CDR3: CASSDSGGGLGSPLHF. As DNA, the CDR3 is TGTGCCAGCAGTGACTCGGGGGGGGGCTTGGGTTCACCCCTCCACTTT.

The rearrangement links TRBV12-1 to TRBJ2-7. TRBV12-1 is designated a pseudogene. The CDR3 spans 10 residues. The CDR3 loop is CASSLNGQYF. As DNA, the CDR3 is TGTGCCAGCAGCTTGAATGGGCAGTACTTC.

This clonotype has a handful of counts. The DNA of the CDR3 is TGCGCCAGCAGTCCTCGACAGGGTTTGGGCGAGCAGTACTTC. This codes for CASSPRQGLGEQYF. The rearrangement links TRBV23-1 to TRBJ2-7; TRBD1 matches 7 bases. TRBV23-1 is an ORF, with its function uncertain. Trimming cost V 4 bases and J 6 bases; bases outside gene matches: 9. CDR3 length: 14 amino acids.

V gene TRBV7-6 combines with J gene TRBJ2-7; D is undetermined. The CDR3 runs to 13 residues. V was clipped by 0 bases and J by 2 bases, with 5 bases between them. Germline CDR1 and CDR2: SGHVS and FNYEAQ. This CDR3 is CASSLASTYEQYF. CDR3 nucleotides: TGTGCCAGCAGCTTAGCTAGCACCTACGAGCAGTACTTC.

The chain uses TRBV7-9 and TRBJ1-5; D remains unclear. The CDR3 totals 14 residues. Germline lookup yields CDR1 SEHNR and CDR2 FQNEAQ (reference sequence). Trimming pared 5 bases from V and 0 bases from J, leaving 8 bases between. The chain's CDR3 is CASSKEYSNQPQHF. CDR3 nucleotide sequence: TGTGCCAGCAGCAAGGAATATAGCAATCAGCCCCAGCATTTT.